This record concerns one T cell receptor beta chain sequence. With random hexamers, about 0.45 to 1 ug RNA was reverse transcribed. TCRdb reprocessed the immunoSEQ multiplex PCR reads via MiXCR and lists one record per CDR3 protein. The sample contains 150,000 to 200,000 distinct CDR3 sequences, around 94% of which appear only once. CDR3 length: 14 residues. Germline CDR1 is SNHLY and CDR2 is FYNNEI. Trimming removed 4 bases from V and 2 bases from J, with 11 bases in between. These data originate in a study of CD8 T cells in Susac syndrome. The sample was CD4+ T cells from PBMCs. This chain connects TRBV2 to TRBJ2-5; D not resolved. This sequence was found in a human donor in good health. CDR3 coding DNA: TGTGCCAGCAGTGCTTATAAGAATCAAGAGACCCAGTACTTC. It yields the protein CASSAYKNQETQYF.